These T cell receptor beta chains were read from a single sample in a study of control samples from healthy donors and cancer patients. Here immunoSEQ multiplex PCR was the method, and the copy in TCRdb shows in-frame clones only, minus some. The repertoire holds around 99,000 clones, with just over 90% as singletons. Sequenced input: blood. All receptors come from a human donor in good health. The donor label of this sample is uncertain. Each CDR3 is given without its conserved first and last residue. A D gene is named only where the DNA matches it firmly.

CDR3 protein,D gene,V gene,J gene
ASSPGGSYNEQF,NA,TRBV27,TRBJ2-1
AWSERDQGLLIYEQY,NA,TRBV30,TRBJ2-7
ASGLVLGNNEQF,NA,TRBV12-5,TRBJ2-1
ASIRTAFYGYT,NA,TRBV21-1,TRBJ1-2
AWSTGRWTEAF,NA,TRBV30,TRBJ1-1
ASSWGPSGNTIY,NA,TRBV5-1,TRBJ1-3
ASSTGSPGNQPQH,NA,TRBV2,TRBJ1-5
ASSRGQNTEAF,NA,TRBV2,TRBJ1-1
ASSFTARATNEKLF,NA,TRBV11-1,TRBJ1-4
ASSPPHGVTGGYT,NA,TRBV14,TRBJ1-2
ASSLAGTGNSPLH,TRBD1,TRBV13,TRBJ1-6
ASSYHPSGGTQETQY,TRBD2,TRBV6-2/TRBV6-3,TRBJ2-5
ASSTDRGFGYGYT,TRBD1,TRBV19,TRBJ1-2
AISESPGWLGNTEAF,NA,TRBV10-3,TRBJ1-1
ASSYGRSYQPQH,NA,TRBV6-2/TRBV6-3,TRBJ1-5
ASSSTYPTDRGGMNTEAF,TRBD1,TRBV27,TRBJ1-1
ASRANYGYT,NA,TRBV5-1,TRBJ1-2
ASSLDNGLSF,NA,TRBV6-1,TRBJ2-1